These 28 T cell receptor beta chains came from one sample sequenced in a study of T-cell reconstitution after alpha-beta-depleted transplantation in children. The TCRbeta library was prepared with unique molecular identifiers. Each CDR3 protein is one row after TCRdb ran MiXCR on the PCR reads. The table records a few hundred thousand distinct CDR3 sequences, about a tenth of them present only once. The sequencing here drew on PBMCs, taken before TCRalphabeta/CD19-depleted stem cell transplant. These TCRs come from a boy less than two years old with acute myeloid leukemia, due to receive a stem cell transplant.

The J gene is TRBJ2-7, the V gene TRBV20-1; 8 bases match TRBD1. The CDR3 has 14 amino acids. Trimming took 4 bases from V and 5 from J; bases not matched to a gene: 10. Looked up from germline, CDR1 is DFQATT and CDR2 is SNEGSKA (reference sequence). The CDR3: CSANSRGRSHEQYF. The CDR3 DNA is TGCAGTGCTAATTCCAGGGGGCGCAGCCACGAGCAGTACTTC.

This clonotype was recorded many times. This chain joins TRBV5-1 and TRBJ2-6; D is unresolved. The CDR3 is 14 residues long. From germline, CDR1 is SGHRS and CDR2 YFSETQ. Trimming stripped 4 bases from V and 0 bases from J, with 5 bases between. The CDR3 DNA reads as TGCGCCAGCAGCGGGGTCTCTGGGGCCAACGTCCTGACTTTC. It translates to CASSGVSGANVLTF.

The V call is TRBV11-3, the J call TRBJ1-4; 7 positions match TRBD1. V lost 4 bases to trimming and J lost 5 bases; unmatched junction nucleotides: 7. The CDR3 sequence is 15 residues long. Germline V gene lookup returns CDR1 SGHNT and CDR2 YENEEA. As DNA, the CDR3 is TGTGCCAGCAGCTCTTCGGACAGGAAAAATGAAAAACTGTTTTTT. The encoded protein is CASSSSDRKNEKLFF.

At least ten counts were recorded for this clonotype. The genes are TRBV5-1 and TRBJ2-2; 8 bases match TRBD2. From germline, CDR1 is SGHRS and CDR2 YFSETQ. V was clipped by 9 bases and J by 1 base; unmatched bases: 8. This CDR3 region has 15 residues. For the CDR3, the DNA is TGCGCCACCTCAATAGCGGGACTGAACACCGGGGAGCTGTTTTTT. Its translation: CATSIAGLNTGELFF.

This clonotype was seen ten or more times. This chain uses TRBV20-1 with TRBJ2-5, with D perhaps TRBD2 (5 bases). The CDR3 extends over 13 amino acids. The germline V gene encodes CDR1 DFQATT and CDR2 SNEGSKA (reference sequence). V was clipped by 6 bases and J by 3 bases, with 14 bases between them. The CDR3 region is CSAHRRQKETQYF. The CDR3 DNA is TGCAGTGCCCATAGGAGGCAGAAAGAGACCCAGTACTTC.

About this clonotype: Just one base apart from a much larger clone, this may be a read error. The genes are TRBV7-6 and TRBJ1-5, with TRBD1 matching over 10 bases. This CDR3 has 18 residues. Germline V gives CDR1 SGHVS, CDR2 FNYEAQ. The CDR3 here is CTSSLVPGQGQVDQPQHF. The DNA for the CDR3 is TGTACCAGCAGCCTAGTCCCGGGACAGGGGCAGGTCGATCAGCCCCAGCATTTT. Based on the CDR3 plus reference TRBV7-6 and TRBJ1-5, the full variable domain is GAGVSQSPRYKVTKRGQDVALRCDPISGHVSLYWYRQALGQGPEFLTYFNYEAQQDKSGLPNDRFSAERPEGSISTLTIQRTEQRDSAMYRCTSSLVPGQGQVDQPQHFGDGTRLSIL.

This clonotype was recorded a few times. This rearrangement joins TRBV4-2 to TRBJ1-5, with D tentatively TRBD1 (5 bases). V lost 0 bases, J lost 6 bases, and 15 bases lay in between. CDR3 length: 16 residues. Germline values: CDR1 LGHNA, CDR2 YNFKEQ. CDR3 coding DNA: TGTGCCAGCAGCCAAGAGCTAGTGGGGGGATTTCAGCCCCAGCATTTT. Translating it yields CASSQELVGGFQPQHF.

The chain couples TRBV19 to TRBJ1-2; no clear D. Germline V lookup: CDR1 LNHDA, CDR2 SQIVND (reference sequence). The CDR3 has 13 amino acids. The V end was cut by 11 bases, the J end by 2 bases, with 15 bases between. Here the CDR3 DNA reads TGTGCCGTAGGTCCGGGATCGAACTATGGCTACACCTTC. Residues: CAVGPGSNYGYTF.

Ten or more counts support this clonotype. The chain couples TRBV6-6 to TRBJ2-2; no clear D gene. V lost 2 bases to trimming and J lost 9 bases, with 10 bases between them. The CDR3 is 13 amino acids. Germline CDR1 and CDR2: MNHNY and SVGAGI (reference sequence). The DNA of the CDR3 is TGTGCCAGCAGTTACGACCTAGTAAGGGAGCTGTTTTTT. Its protein product is CASSYDLVRELFF.

This clonotype has at least ten counts. V usage is TRBV6-6 and J usage is TRBJ1-1, with D possibly being TRBD1 (6 bases). The CDR3 totals 13 residues. With 6 bases removed from V and 4 bases from J, the gap between germline ends came to 12 bases. Germline CDR1 is MNHNY and CDR2 is SVGAGI (reference sequence). DNA of the CDR3: TGTGCCAGCAGAGGGGGACGCGGCACTGAAGCTTTCTTT. Translated: CASRGGRGTEAFF.

Details on this clonotype: A much larger clone sits a single nucleotide away, making a read error possible. The gene calls are TRBV5-1 and TRBJ1-2; D not resolved. The CDR3 is made up of 13 amino acids. V lost 0 bases, J lost 8 bases, and 11 bases lay in between. The germline V gene has CDR1 SGHRS and CDR2 YFSETQ. The CDR3 nucleotides are TGCGCCAGCAGCTTGGTCTTTACAAGGGGCTACACCTTC. Protein sequence: CASSLVFTRGYTF.

This clonotype showed up many times. V gene TRBV7-3 combines with J gene TRBJ2-1; D remains ambiguous. CDR1 is SGHTA, CDR2 FQGTGA, per germline. This CDR3 spans 12 amino acids. V was shortened by 1 base and J by 6 bases, with 4 bases between the two germline ends. This CDR3 reads CASSLNPNEQFF. The CDR3 region has the DNA TGTGCCAGCAGCTTAAACCCCAATGAGCAGTTCTTC.

The chain joins TRBV10-3 to TRBJ1-2; D is unresolved. This CDR3 has 17 residues. From germline, CDR1 is ENHRY and CDR2 SYGVKD. Trimming stripped 6 bases from V and 0 bases from J, with 20 bases between. The CDR3 DNA follows: TGTGCCATCAGCGTTGGCTCTCAGTGGGGAGCTAACTATGGCTACACCTTC. Protein: CAISVGSQWGANYGYTF.

In its sample, this clonotype was seen many times. The chain is built from TRBV12-3 or TRBV12-4 and TRBJ1-5; 9 bases match TRBD1. The junction had 3 bases not matched to a gene; V was cut back by 5 bases and J by 4 bases. There are 14 residues in the CDR3. The CDR3 sequence is CASSRGTGNQPQHF. The DNA for the CDR3 is TGTGCCAGCAGTAGAGGGACAGGGAATCAGCCCCAGCATTTT.

There are many counts of this clonotype. CDR3 amino acids: CSVEEGNWYSYEQYF. The CDR3 DNA is TGCAGCGTTGAAGAGGGTAACTGGTACTCCTACGAGCAGTACTTC. The chain recombines TRBV29-1 with TRBJ2-7; no reliable D call. V was trimmed by 0 bases and J by 0 bases, leaving 12 bases between them. This CDR3 has 15 amino acids. The germline V gene has CDR1 SQVTM and CDR2 ANQGSEA.

This clonotype has ten or more counts. This chain connects TRBV5-4 to TRBJ1-6, with D uncertain. V was clipped by 0 bases and J by 9 bases, with 13 bases between them. Germline lookup yields CDR1 SGHNT and CDR2 YYREEE (reference sequence). The CDR3 sequence is 15 residues long. DNA for the CDR3: TGTGCCAGCAGCTTGGGGGAAGGCTTGAGTTCACCCCTCCACTTT. Amino acids: CASSLGEGLSSPLHF. The variable domain in full, with the rest retrieved from reference TRBV5-4 and TRBJ1-6, is ETGVTQSPTHLIKTRGQQVTLRCSSQSGHNTVSWYQQALGQGPQFIFQYYREEENGRGNFPPRFSGLQFPNYSSELNVNALELDDSALYLCASSLGEGLSSPLHFGNGTRLTVT.

This clonotype was found once. A much more abundant neighbour one base away suggests this may be a read error. The rearrangement links TRBV4-2 to TRBJ2-5; a weak D match, TRBD2 (6 bases). CDR3 length: 15 amino acids. Germline values: CDR1 LGHNA, CDR2 YNFKEQ. The CDR3 loop is CASSQVVADQETHYF. CDR3 DNA sequence: TGTGCCAGCAGCCAAGTGGTAGCGGACCAAGAGACCCATTACTTC.

This clonotype was seen at least ten times. The CDR3 region has the DNA TGCAGTGCTAGTGGGAAAGAGGAAGAGACCCAGTACTTC. Translation: CSASGKEEETQYF. This rearrangement joins TRBV20-1 to TRBJ2-5, with unresolved D. Germline CDR1 is DFQATT and CDR2 is SNEGSKA (reference sequence). V lost 3 bases and J 3 bases, leaving 11 bases between the germline ends. The CDR3 totals 13 residues.

J is TRBJ2-7 and V is TRBV7-3; 7 nucleotides line up with TRBD2. After removal of 1 base from V and 3 bases from J, the junction contained 6 bases not matched to a gene. The CDR3 has 15 amino acids. Germline lookup yields CDR1 SGHTA and CDR2 FQGTGA. This CDR3 is CASSLRGGGDYEQYF. The CDR3 DNA reads TGTGCCAGCAGCTTAAGAGGCGGGGGAGACTACGAGCAGTACTTC. Full variable domain (remainder filled in from reference TRBV7-3 and TRBJ2-7): GAGVSQTPSNKVTEKGKYVELRCDPISGHTALYWYRQSLGQGPEFLIYFQGTGAADDSGLPNDRFFAVRPEGSVSTLKIQRTERGDSAVYLCASSLRGGGDYEQYFGPGTRLTVT.

The chain employs TRBV7-2 and TRBJ2-7, with no clear D. This CDR3 is 17 amino acids long. Germline assignment: CDR1 SGHTA and CDR2 FQGNSA. V was trimmed by 0 bases and J by 0 bases, leaving 15 bases between them. CDR3 residues: CASSLALRRQASYEQYF. The CDR3 region has the DNA TGTGCCAGCAGCTTAGCCCTCCGGCGTCAGGCCTCCTACGAGCAGTACTTC.

This clonotype was counted many times. The rearrangement links TRBV27 to TRBJ2-7; 7 bases are shared with TRBD1. Trimming cost V 3 bases and J 7 bases; bases outside gene matches: 6. The germline CDR1 and CDR2 sequences are MNHEY and SMNVEV (reference sequence). This CDR3 is 13 amino acids long. The CDR3 loop reads CASSFQGESEQYF. CDR3 nucleotides: TGTGCCAGCAGTTTCCAGGGGGAGAGTGAGCAGTACTTC.

This clonotype was seen many times. V and J are TRBV11-2 and TRBJ1-4; TRBD1 aligns across 10 bases. Unmatched junction bases numbered 6, after V lost 7 bases and J lost 7 bases. This CDR3 contains 14 residues. Germline V gives CDR1 SGHAT, CDR2 FQNNGV. CDR3 DNA sequence: TGTGCCAGCACCTTCAGGGACAGGGGTGAAAAACTGTTTTTT. It yields the protein CASTFRDRGEKLFF.

This clonotype was found many times. The CDR3 sequence is CASSQDGEGPDYEQYF. The DNA of the CDR3 is TGCGCCAGCAGCCAAGATGGGGAAGGGCCAGACTACGAGCAGTACTTC. The chain links TRBV4-3 to TRBJ2-7; D unresolved. The CDR3 extends over 16 amino acids. The V end was cut by 0 bases, the J end by 3 bases, with 15 bases between. CDR1 and CDR2 (germline): LGHNA, YSLEER.

This clonotype was picked up many times. V usage is TRBV5-1 and J usage is TRBJ2-7; either TRBD1 or TRBD2 may fit D (5 bases each). The CDR3 contains 16 residues. Germline-derived CDR1 and CDR2 are SGHRS and YFSETQ. V was pared by 2 bases and J by 6 bases, with 21 bases between. In DNA, the CDR3 is TGCGCCAGCAGCTTAACCTCCGGGACGGTCCTTGGCGAGCAGTACTTC. This sequence encodes CASSLTSGTVLGEQYF. The whole variable domain, remainder taken from reference TRBV5-1 and TRBJ2-7, is KAGVTQTPRYLIKTRGQQVTLSCSPISGHRSVSWYQQTPGQGLQFLFEYFSETQRNKGNFPGRFSGRQFSNSRSEMNVSTLELGDSALYLCASSLTSGTVLGEQYFGPGTRLTVT.

This clonotype has at least ten counts. The chain couples TRBV2 to TRBJ2-7; 8 bases are a match to TRBD1. V trimming: 2 bases; J trimming: 5 bases; junction bases outside the gene matches: 5. The germline CDR1 and CDR2 sequences are SNHLY and FYNNEI. The CDR3 runs to 14 residues. DNA of the CDR3: TGTGCCAGCAGTGAACCCGCAGGGGGCCACGAGCAGTACTTC. Its translation: CASSEPAGGHEQYF.

This clonotype appeared many times. The chain recombines TRBV7-2 with TRBJ1-2; D call uncertain. Germline CDR1 and CDR2: SGHTA and FQGNSA. V was trimmed by 0 bases and J by 5 bases, leaving 13 bases between them. The CDR3 contains 15 residues. CDR3 region: CASSLAQIHTYGYTF. For the CDR3, the DNA is TGTGCCAGCAGCTTAGCACAGATTCATACATATGGCTACACCTTC.

There are a few counts of this clonotype. The CDR3, as DNA: TGCGCCAGCAGCTTAAGGCAGGGGGCCGACGAGCAGTACTTC. Its translation: CASSLRQGADEQYF. The chain joins TRBV5-1 to TRBJ2-7, with 8 bases fitting TRBD1. Germline CDR1 and CDR2: SGHRS and YFSETQ. CDR3 size: 14 residues. Trimming at V came to 2 bases and at J to 5 bases, leaving 6 bases not matched to a gene.

In its sample, this clonotype was seen a few times. This rearrangement joins TRBV5-4 to TRBJ2-4, with D uncertain. The CDR3 sequence is 14 residues long. In germline, CDR1 is SGHNT, CDR2 YYREEE (reference sequence). Trimming shortened V by 0 bases and J by 7 bases, and 11 bases separated the two germline ends. In nucleotides, the CDR3 is TGTGCCAGCAGCTTGGCCGGGCAGAATAACATTCAGTACTTC. The encoded protein is CASSLAGQNNIQYF.